This T cell receptor beta chain was obtained from a study of long-term antiretroviral therapy in people with HIV. Samples were assayed with immunoSEQ v3.0 at survey level. Clones were read by immunoSEQ multiplex PCR, and TCRdb kept only the in-frame ones, dropping some. The repertoire has fewer than 25,000 clones, 75% to 90% of them found once; the top ten carry around 4%. The CDR3 contains 14 residues. Looked up from germline, CDR1 is MNHEY and CDR2 is SVGAGI. V was trimmed by 5 bases and J by 0 bases, leaving 7 bases between them. The gene calls are TRBV6-5 and TRBJ2-2; D is uncertain. The specimen was unsorted PBMCs, collected almost 6 years after starting antiretroviral therapy. This sequence originates from a man between 25 and 39 years old with HIV. The CDR3 is CASSRSANTGELFF. DNA for the CDR3: TGTGCCAGCAGTCGATCGGCGAACACCGGGGAGCTGTTTTTT.